This T cell receptor beta chain appears in the sequencing data of a study of blood T cell repertoires in COVID-19. Per the study methods: By means of reference gene primer amplification, nucleated cell counts were estimated. Profiled with immunoSEQ multiplex PCR; TCRdb holds only in-frame clones, not every one. The DNA gave D and trimming, while V, J and clone size come from that table. Among about 68,000 clones listed, over 65% were seen once. CDR3 length: 15 residues. Trimming took off 2 bases at V and 5 bases at J, with 15 bases between the two ends. In germline, CDR1 is MNHNS, CDR2 SASEGT. Sequences were obtained from peripheral blood. The source is a human donor in a cohort sampled during active COVID-19. J is TRBJ2-5 and V is TRBV6-1; possible D gene TRBD1, 6 bases. The CDR3 loop reads CASSEMVGAAETQYF. The CDR3 DNA is TGTGCCAGCAGTGAAATGGTGGGGGCAGCGGAGACCCAGTACTTC.